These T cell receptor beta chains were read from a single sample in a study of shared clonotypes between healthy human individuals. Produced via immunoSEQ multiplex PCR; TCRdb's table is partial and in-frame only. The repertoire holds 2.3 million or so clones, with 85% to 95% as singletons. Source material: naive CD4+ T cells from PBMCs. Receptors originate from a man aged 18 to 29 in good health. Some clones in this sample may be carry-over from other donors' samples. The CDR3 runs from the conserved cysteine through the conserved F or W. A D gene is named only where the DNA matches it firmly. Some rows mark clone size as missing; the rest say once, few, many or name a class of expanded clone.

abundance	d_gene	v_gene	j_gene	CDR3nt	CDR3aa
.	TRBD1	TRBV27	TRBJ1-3	TGTGCCAGCAGTCCGAAGACAGGGAGCCTCTCTGGAAACACCATATATTTT	CASSPKTGSLSGNTIYF
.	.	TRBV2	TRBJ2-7	TGTGCCAGCAGTGAGCAGGGATCGACCTACGAGCAGTACTTC	CASSEQGSTYEQYF
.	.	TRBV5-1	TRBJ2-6	TGCGCCAGCAGCTTCCGGGATCAACCTACTGCGGGGGCCAACGTCCTGACTTTC	CASSFRDQPTAGANVLTF
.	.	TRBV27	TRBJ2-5	TGTGCCAGCAGCTCCGCCGGAGGGCGCGAGACCCAGTACTTC	CASSSAGGRETQYF
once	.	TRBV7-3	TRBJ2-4	TGTGCCAGCAGCTTAAATGGTGCTGCCAAAAACATTCAGTACTTC	CASSLNGAAKNIQYF
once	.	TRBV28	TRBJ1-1	TGTGCCAGCAGTCCCCAACAGGGTTGGTCAGGTGCTTTCTTT	CASSPQQGWSGAFF
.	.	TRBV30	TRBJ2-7	TGTGCCTGGGCCAAAGCGGTCTCCTACGAGCAGTACTTC	CAWAKAVSYEQYF
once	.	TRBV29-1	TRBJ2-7	TGCAGCGTTCTCGGCAGTTACGAGCAGTACTTC	CSVLGSYEQYF
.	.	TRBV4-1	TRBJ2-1	TGCGCCAGCAGCCAAGGGAGGCGACGGTCCTACAATGAGCAGTTCTTC	CASSQGRRRSYNEQFF
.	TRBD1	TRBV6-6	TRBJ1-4	TGTGCCAGCAGCAGGACAGGGTCTGGGGAAAAACTGTTTTTT	CASSRTGSGEKLFF
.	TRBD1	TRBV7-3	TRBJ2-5	TGTGCCAGCAGCCAAATTCCGGGACAGCAAGAGACCCAGTACTTC	CASSQIPGQQETQYF
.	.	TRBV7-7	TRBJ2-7	TGTGCCAGCAGCTTGGGGAGCGGCAATACCTACGAGCAGTACTTC	CASSLGSGNTYEQYF
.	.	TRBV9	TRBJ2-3	TGTGCCAGCAGCTACGTATCTGGGACCCCAGGAGATACGCAGTATTTT	CASSYVSGTPGDTQYF
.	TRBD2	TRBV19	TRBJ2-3	TGTGCCAGTAGTATAGAGACTAGCGGGACGGGCCGGGATACGCAGTATTTT	CASSIETSGTGRDTQYF
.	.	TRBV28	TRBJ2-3	TGTGCCAGCAGTTCCTGGACAGTCCAAACAGATACGCAGTATTTT	CASSSWTVQTDTQYF
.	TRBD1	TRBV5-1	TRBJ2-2	TGCGCCAGCAGCTCCGCTCCGGGACAGGGGCATGGGGAGCTGTTTTTT	CASSSAPGQGHGELFF
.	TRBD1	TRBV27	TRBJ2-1	TGTGCCAGCAGTGCCAGGGGGGAGCAGTTCTTC	CASSARGEQFF
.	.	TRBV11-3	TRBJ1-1	TGTGCCAGCAGCGCGGGGACGGTGGGGACTGAAGCTTTCTTT	CASSAGTVGTEAFF
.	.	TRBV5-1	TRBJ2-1	TGCGCCAGCAGCTTGGCCGTTGGGGGGAAGCAGTTCTTC	CASSLAVGGKQFF
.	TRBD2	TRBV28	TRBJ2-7	TGTGCCAGCAGCTCTCCCCGACTAGCGGGACCCTACGAGCAGTACTTC	CASSSPRLAGPYEQYF
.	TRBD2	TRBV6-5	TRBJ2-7	TGTGCCAGCAGTTGGTCCCTAGCGGAGGCCTACGAGCAGTACTTC	CASSWSLAEAYEQYF
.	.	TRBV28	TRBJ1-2	TGTGCCAGCAGTTCCGGACTTGAGGGGGGTGGCTACACCTTC	CASSSGLEGGGYTF
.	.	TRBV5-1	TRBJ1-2	TGCGCCAGCAGAAGCCAGGGTGGTTTGGCCTATGGCTACACCTTC	CASRSQGGLAYGYTF
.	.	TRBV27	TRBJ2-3	TGTGCCAGCAGGGGCACCGGCACAGATACGCAGTATTTT	CASRGTGTDTQYF
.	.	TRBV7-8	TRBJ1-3	TGTGCCAGCAGCCTACAGAGCTCTGGAAACACCATATATTTT	CASSLQSSGNTIYF
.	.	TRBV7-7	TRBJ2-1	TGTGCCAGCAGCTTAGGTTCGGGTTGGGGGAATGAGCAGTTCTTC	CASSLGSGWGNEQFF
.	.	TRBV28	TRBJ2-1	TGTGCCAGCAGAAACCAGGGGCGGGGAGAGCAGTTCTTC	CASRNQGRGEQFF
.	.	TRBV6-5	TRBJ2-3	TGTGCCAGCAGACTCGACAGCACAGATACGCAGTATTTT	CASRLDSTDTQYF
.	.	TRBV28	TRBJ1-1	TGTGCCAGCAGTCGGCTTCTCTCCACTGAAGCTTTCTTT	CASSRLLSTEAFF
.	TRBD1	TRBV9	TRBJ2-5	TGTGCCAGCAGCGACCCGGGACAGGGGAGAGAGACCCAGTACTTC	CASSDPGQGRETQYF
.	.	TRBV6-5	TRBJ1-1	TGTGCCAGCAACGTCCCGGGACCTAGAGGCACTGAAGCTTTCTTT	CASNVPGPRGTEAFF
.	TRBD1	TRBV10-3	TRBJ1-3	TGTGCCATCAGCGGGACAGGGAAAGGAAACACCATATATTTT	CAISGTGKGNTIYF
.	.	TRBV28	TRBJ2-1	TGTGCCAGCAGCGGGGGGCGAGGCAATGAGCAGTTCTTC	CASSGGRGNEQFF
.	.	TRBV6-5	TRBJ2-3	TGTGCCAGCAGTCAGAACAGTTTTAGCACAGATACGCAGTATTTT	CASSQNSFSTDTQYF
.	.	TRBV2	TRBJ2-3	TGTGCCAGCAATGGTCGGGATGATCTATCGGGCACAGATACGCAGTATTTT	CASNGRDDLSGTDTQYF
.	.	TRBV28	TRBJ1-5	TGTGCCAGCAGTTCCTCAGGGGGCAATCAGCCCCAGCATTTT	CASSSSGGNQPQHF
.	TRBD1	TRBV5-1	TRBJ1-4	TGCGCCAGCAGCACCGACAGGGGTTTAGGTGGAACTAATGAAAAACTGTTTTTT	CASSTDRGLGGTNEKLFF
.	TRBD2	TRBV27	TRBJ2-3	TGTGCCAGCATACTTGCCGCTAAGGGACTACCAACTAGCACAGATACGCAGTATTTT	CASILAAKGLPTSTDTQYF
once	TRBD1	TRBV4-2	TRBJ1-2	TGTGCCAGCAGAACACACAGGGGGGTGAGCTACACCTTC	CASRTHRGVSYTF
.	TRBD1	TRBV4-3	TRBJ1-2	TGCGCCAGCAGCCAAGTGGTACAGGGGGCTTCTACCTATGGCTACACCTTC	CASSQVVQGASTYGYTF
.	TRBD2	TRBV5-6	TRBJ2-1	TGTGCCAGCAGCTTTAGCGGGAGACCCGTCAATGAGCAGTTCTTC	CASSFSGRPVNEQFF
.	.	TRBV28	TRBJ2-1	TGTGCCAGCAGTCCTCTGGGCAGGGGTGACAATGAGCAGTTCTTC	CASSPLGRGDNEQFF
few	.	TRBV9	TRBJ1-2	TGTGCCAGCAGCGTAAGTTCCAGTTATGGCTACACCTTC	CASSVSSSYGYTF
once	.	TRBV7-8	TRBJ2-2	TGTGCCAGCAGCCCGATTAGGGACTTTCCCACCGGGGAGCTGTTTTTT	CASSPIRDFPTGELFF
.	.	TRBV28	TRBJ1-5	TGTGCCAGCAGTTCGTCAGGGGTGTACAATCAGCCCCAGCATTTT	CASSSSGVYNQPQHF
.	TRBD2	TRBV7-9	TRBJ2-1	TGTGCCAGCAGCTTCGGCACTAGCGGGAGCACCTACAATGAGCAGTTCTTC	CASSFGTSGSTYNEQFF
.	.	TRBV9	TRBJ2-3	TGTGCCAGCAGCGTAGCTACCCCCCACGGTCAGCGTAGGACTAGCACAGATACGCAGTATTTT	CASSVATPHGQRRTSTDTQYF
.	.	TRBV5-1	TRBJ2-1	TGCGCCAGCAGCCCACGGACTCGGGGAAACAATGAGCAGTTCTTC	CASSPRTRGNNEQFF
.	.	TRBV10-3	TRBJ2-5	TGTGCCATCAGCATGACACAACGGGAGACCCAGTACTTC	CAISMTQRETQYF